The source of this T cell receptor (beta chain) is a study of Graves' ophthalmopathy and Graves' hyperthyroidism (dated by TCRdb to the late 2010s). For context, the study as a whole: Peripheral blood was collected before any treatment was given, at the time of initial diagnosis. In total, 135 blood samples were TCR-sequenced: 43 ophthalmopathy, 80 or so hyperthyroidism and roughly 17 hyperthyroidism-to-ophthalmopathy patients. After sampling, hyperthyroidism patients received methimazole starting at 30 mg daily, and ophthalmopathy patients received high-dose intravenous methylprednisolone. The study used TCR beta repertoire signatures to distinguish Graves' ophthalmopathy from Graves' hyperthyroidism and to predict progression to ophthalmopathy. An independent validation cohort was composed of approximately 19 hyperthyroidism patients and over 15 patients who later progressed from hyperthyroidism to ophthalmopathy. To explore V-J signatures that separate ophthalmopathy from hyperthyroidism, a discovery set of about a hundred patients was enrolled, consisting of fewer than 45 with ophthalmopathy and some 56 with stable hyperthyroidism. In about 6 hyperthyroidism patients, T-cell repertoires of thyroid tissue and blood were compared. The 100 discovery patients were divided at random into training and test sets in a 7:3 ratio.

Counted from cysteine to phenylalanine, this CDR3 has 11 amino acids. This entry keeps only the CDR3 DNA: 33 bases, framed from base 1. V is shortened by 7 bases, J by 3 bases, and the region joining them spans 6 bases. CDR1 LGHNT and CDR2 FRNRAP were looked up in the germline V gene. This clonotype has at least ten counts. Its cognate antigen has yet to be identified. No qualities accompany the bases; no much larger clone lies one base away. TCR beta CDR3 regions were amplified from RNA transcripts for repertoire sequencing. The first round of RT-PCR was done with HTBI primers and the Qiagen OneStep RT-PCR kit, and was followed by a second round of multiplex PCR, then size selection and purification. Libraries were sequenced paired-end with 100 bp reads on an Illumina HiSeq2000. In the original analysis: Reads were processed with SOAPnuke, discarding reads with adapters, uncalled bases, mean Phred below 15, or no exact constant-primer or identifier match. COPE v1.2.5 was used to merge the high-quality paired reads. Clonotypes were defined as unique nucleotide sequences and were aligned to IMGT TRB V, D and J references using MiTCR v1.1. Only V-J combinations with frequency above 0.0001 were analysed, covering over 99% of repertoires. For each V-J combination, a TCR clonal expansion and chaos score was defined as the ratio of F50 clonal expansion to chaos observed in the TCRdist matrix. Welch's t-statistics and random forest were used to reduce features to 13 V-J combinations, which were fed into a naive Bayes classifier. Thyroid-blood repertoire similarity was quantified with the Morisita-Horn index. TCRdb reworked the public reads: Q25 trimming with fastp, MiXCR clone assembly, productive beta chains retained. When rows share a CDR3 protein, they turn into one entry using the most common DNA and genes. The V and J calls come from TCRdb's annotation, not from the publication. This sample comprises over 450,000 distinct CDR3 sequences, about 15% of them detected only once. The top ten hold approximately 9.8% of the sample.

The full study reports these points: In validation, the model predicted ophthalmopathy progression with about 70% sensitivity and roughly 72% specificity; fewer than 15 predicted patients were CT-confirmed with GO in a median of about 7.1 months. In cross-validation, the 13-signature model distinguished ophthalmopathy from stable hyperthyroidism with approximately 85% sensitivity and about 84% specificity, and in the test set the corresponding values were roughly 80% and 75%. Most expanded thyroid clonotypes with a frequency above 0.001 also appeared in blood, which suggests that blood repertoires may reflect the immune response in the thyroid. No statistical method was used to set the sample size in advance, and the investigators knew which group each participant was assigned to.

Ophthalmopathy patients were characterized by moderately to severely active disease, a Clinical Activity Score of at least 3, a NOSPECS grade of at least 4, and a disease duration under 3 months. Patients with other autoimmune diseases, uncontrolled infections, pregnancy or lactation were excluded. Clinical symptoms, serum thyroxine, TRAb, thyroid ultrasound and orbital computed tomography were used for diagnosis. PBMCs were isolated from more than 9 ml of fresh peripheral blood by Ficoll-Paque density gradient centrifugation. Trizol reagent was used to extract the total RNA, and its quality was then checked on an Agilent 2100 Bioanalyzer.

The chain is assembled from TRBV12-5 and TRBJ1-1; the D gene assignment is ambiguous. Sequenced sample: blood. The clonotype originates from a woman in her 30s with Graves' ophthalmopathy. Donor details come from another sample of the same person, matched by shared clones. The DNA is TGTGCTAGTGCCCAGTACACTGAAGCTTTCTTT. Its coded protein is CASAQYTEAFF.